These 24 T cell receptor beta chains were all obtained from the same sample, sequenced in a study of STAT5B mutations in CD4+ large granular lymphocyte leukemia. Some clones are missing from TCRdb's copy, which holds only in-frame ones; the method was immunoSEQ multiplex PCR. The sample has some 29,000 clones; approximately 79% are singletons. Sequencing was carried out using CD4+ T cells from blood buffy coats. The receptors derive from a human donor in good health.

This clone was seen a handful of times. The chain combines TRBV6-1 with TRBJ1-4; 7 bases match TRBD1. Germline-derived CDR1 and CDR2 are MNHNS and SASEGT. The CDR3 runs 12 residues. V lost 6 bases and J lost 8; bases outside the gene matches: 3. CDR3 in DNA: TGTGCCAGCAGCGACAGGGCGGAAAAACTGTTTTTT. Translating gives CASSDRAEKLFF.

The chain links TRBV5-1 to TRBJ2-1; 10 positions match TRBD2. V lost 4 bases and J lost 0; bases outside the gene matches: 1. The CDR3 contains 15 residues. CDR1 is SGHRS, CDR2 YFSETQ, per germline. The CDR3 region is CASSPSGGSYNEQFF. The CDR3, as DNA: TGCGCCAGCAGCCCTAGCGGGGGCTCCTACAATGAGCAGTTCTTC.

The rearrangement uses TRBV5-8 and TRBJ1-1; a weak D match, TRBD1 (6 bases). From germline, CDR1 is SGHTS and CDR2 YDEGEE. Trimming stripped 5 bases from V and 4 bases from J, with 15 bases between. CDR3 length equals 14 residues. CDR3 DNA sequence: TGTGCCAGCAGTCCGGGGGGCTTTGGCACTGAAGCTTTCTTT. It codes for CASSPGGFGTEAFF.

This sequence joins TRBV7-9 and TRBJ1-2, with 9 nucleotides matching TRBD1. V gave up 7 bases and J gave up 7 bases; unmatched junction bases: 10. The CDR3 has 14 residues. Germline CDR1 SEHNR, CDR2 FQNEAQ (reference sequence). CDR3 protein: CASTRQGENGGYTF. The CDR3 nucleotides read TGTGCCAGCACCCGACAGGGGGAAAACGGTGGCTACACCTTC. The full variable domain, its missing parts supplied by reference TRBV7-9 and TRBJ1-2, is DTGVSQNPRHKITKRGQNVTFRCDPISEHNRLYWYRQTLGQGPEFLTYFQNEAQLEKSRLLSDRFSAERPKGSFSTLEIQRTEQGDSAMYLCASTRQGENGGYTFGSGTRLTVV.

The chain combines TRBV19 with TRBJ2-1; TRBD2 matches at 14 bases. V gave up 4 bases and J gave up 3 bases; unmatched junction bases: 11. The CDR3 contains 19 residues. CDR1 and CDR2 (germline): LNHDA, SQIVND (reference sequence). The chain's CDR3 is CASSTPTSGGARGYNEQFF. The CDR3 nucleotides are TGTGCCAGTAGTACTCCGACTAGCGGGGGGGCTAGAGGCTACAATGAGCAGTTCTTC.

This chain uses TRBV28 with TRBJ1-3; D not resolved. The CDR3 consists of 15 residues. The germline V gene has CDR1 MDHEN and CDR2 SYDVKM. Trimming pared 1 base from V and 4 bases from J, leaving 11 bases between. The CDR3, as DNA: TGTGCCAGCAGTTTATCAGCGGTGGTCGGAAACACCATATATTTT. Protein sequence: CASSLSAVVGNTIYF.

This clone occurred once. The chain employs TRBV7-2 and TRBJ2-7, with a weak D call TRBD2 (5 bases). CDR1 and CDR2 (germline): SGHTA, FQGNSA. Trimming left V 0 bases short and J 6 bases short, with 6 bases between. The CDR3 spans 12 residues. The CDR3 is CASSLAGLEQYV. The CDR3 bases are TGTGCCAGCAGCTTAGCAGGACTCGAGCAGTACGTC.

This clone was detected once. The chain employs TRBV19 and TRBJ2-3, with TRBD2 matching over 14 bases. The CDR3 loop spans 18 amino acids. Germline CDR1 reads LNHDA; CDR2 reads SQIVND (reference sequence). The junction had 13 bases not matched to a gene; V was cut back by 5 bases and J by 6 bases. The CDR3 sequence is CASSYEGLAGGQGDTQYF. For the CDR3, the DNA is TGTGCCAGTAGTTACGAAGGACTAGCGGGGGGCCAGGGCGATACGCAGTATTTT.

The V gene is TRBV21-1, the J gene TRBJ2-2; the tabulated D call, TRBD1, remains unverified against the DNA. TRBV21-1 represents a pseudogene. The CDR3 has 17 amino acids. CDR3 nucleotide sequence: TGTGCCAGCAGCAAAAAAAAAGGGACAGGGATCTCCGGGGAGCTGTTTTTT. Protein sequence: CASSKKKGTGISGELFF.

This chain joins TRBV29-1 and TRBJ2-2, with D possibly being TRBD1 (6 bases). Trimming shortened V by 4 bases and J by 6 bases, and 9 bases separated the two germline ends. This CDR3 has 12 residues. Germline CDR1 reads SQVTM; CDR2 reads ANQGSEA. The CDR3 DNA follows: TGCAGCGTTGCCAGGGGCGCCGGGGAGCTGTTTTTT. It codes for CSVARGAGELFF.

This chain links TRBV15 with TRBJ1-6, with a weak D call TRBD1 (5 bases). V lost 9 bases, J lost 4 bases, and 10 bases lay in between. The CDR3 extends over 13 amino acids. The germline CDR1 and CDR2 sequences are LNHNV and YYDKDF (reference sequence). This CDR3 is CATGGGYNSPLHF. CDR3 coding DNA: TGTGCCACGGGGGGAGGGTATAATTCACCCCTCCACTTT.

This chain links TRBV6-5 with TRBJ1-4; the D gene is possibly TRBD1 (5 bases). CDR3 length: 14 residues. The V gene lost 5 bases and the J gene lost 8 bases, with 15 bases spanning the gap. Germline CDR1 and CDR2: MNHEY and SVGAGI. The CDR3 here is CASSRQFSREKLFF. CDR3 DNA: TGTGCCAGCAGTCGACAGTTTTCGAGGGAAAAACTGTTTTTT.

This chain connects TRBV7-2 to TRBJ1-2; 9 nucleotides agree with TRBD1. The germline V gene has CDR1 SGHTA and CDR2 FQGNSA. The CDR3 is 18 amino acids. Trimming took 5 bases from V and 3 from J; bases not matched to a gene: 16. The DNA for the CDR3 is TGTGCCAGCAGCGCATCGACAGGGGGAGCCCAAACCTACTATGGCTACACCTTC. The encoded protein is CASSASTGGAQTYYGYTF.

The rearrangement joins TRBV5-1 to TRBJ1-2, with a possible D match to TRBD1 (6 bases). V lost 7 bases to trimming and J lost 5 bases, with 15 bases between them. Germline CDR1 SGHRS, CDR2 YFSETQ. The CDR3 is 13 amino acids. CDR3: CASALDRRYGYTF. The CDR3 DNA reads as TGCGCCAGCGCCCTTGACAGGCGATATGGCTACACCTTC.

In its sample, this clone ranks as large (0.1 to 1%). This chain's CDR3 is CASSPRTDYGYTF. In DNA, the CDR3 is TGTGCCAGCAGTCCTCGGACAGACTATGGCTACACCTTC. The chain has TRBV2 and TRBJ1-2; D is possibly TRBD1 (6 bases). The length of the CDR3 is 13 residues. The germline gives CDR1 SNHLY, CDR2 FYNNEI. V lost 5 bases to trimming and J lost 3 bases, with 10 bases between them. Based on the CDR3 plus reference TRBV2 and TRBJ1-2, the full variable domain is EPEVTQTPSHQVTQMGQEVILRCVPISNHLYFYWYRQILGQKVEFLVSFYNNEISEKSEIFDDQFSVERPDGSNFTLKIRSTKLEDSAMYFCASSPRTDYGYTFGSGTRLTVV.

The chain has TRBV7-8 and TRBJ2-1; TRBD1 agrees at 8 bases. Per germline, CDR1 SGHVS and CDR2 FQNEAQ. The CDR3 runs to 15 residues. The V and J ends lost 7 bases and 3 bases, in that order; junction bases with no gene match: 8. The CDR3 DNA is TGTGCCAGCACCCTGGACAGGGTTGGCTACAATGAGCAGTTCTTC. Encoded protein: CASTLDRVGYNEQFF.

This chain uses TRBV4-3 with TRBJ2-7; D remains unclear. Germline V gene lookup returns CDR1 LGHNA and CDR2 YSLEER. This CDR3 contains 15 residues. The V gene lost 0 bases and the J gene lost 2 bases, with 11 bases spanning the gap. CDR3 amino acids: CASSQDRAAAYEQYF. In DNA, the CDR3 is TGCGCCAGCAGCCAAGATCGGGCGGCCGCCTACGAGCAGTACTTC.

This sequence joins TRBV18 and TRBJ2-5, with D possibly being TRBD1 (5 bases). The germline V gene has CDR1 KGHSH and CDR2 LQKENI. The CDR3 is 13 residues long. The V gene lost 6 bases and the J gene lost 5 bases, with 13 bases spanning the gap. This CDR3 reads CASSSRVFETQYF. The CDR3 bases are TGTGCCAGCTCTTCCAGGGTTTTTGAGACCCAGTACTTC.

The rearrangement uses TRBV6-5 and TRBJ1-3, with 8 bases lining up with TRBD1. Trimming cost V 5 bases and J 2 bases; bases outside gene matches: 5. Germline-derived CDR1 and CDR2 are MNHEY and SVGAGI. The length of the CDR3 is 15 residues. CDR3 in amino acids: CASSKQTGAGNTIYF. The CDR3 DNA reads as TGTGCCAGCAGTAAGCAGACAGGGGCTGGAAACACCATATATTTT.

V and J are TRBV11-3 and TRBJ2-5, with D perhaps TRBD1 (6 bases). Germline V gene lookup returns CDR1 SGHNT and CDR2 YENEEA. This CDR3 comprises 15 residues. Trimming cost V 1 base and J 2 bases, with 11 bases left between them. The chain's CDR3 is CASSLGADSQETQYF. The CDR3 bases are TGTGCCAGCAGCTTAGGGGCGGACAGTCAAGAGACCCAGTACTTC. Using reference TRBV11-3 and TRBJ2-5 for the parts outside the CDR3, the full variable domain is EAGVVQSPRYKIIEKKQPVAFWCNPISGHNTLYWYLQNLGQGPELLIRYENEEAVDDSQLPKDRFSAERLKGVDSTLKIQPAELGDSAVYLCASSLGADSQETQYFGPGTRLLVL.

CDR3 amino acids: CASSQNRGRYGYTF. The CDR3 DNA reads as TGTGCCAGCAGCCAAAACAGGGGAAGGTATGGCTACACCTTC. The chain combines TRBV14 with TRBJ1-2; 7 bases map to TRBD1. The germline V gene encodes CDR1 SGHDN and CDR2 FVKESK. The ends lost 2 bases at V and 5 bases at J; junction bases unmatched: 5. The CDR3 covers 14 residues.

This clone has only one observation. CDR3 DNA sequence: TGTGCCAGCAAGGCGCTGACGCCGAGCTATGGCTACACCTTC. As protein: CASKALTPSYGYTF. The rearrangement uses TRBV28 and TRBJ1-2; no reliable D call. Germline CDR1 is MDHEN and CDR2 is SYDVKM. The CDR3 is made up of 14 amino acids. The V end lost 7 bases, the J end lost 4 bases, and 16 bases lay between the germline ends.

Here the CDR3 DNA reads TGTGCCAGCAGCTTAGGGTATTGGGGTGAAGCTTTCTTT. Encoded protein: CASSLGYWGEAFF. The chain joins TRBV7-2 to TRBJ1-1; no definite D call. Germline CDR1 is SGHTA and CDR2 is FQGNSA. The V and J ends lost 1 base and 7 bases respectively, with 10 bases between them. The CDR3 has 13 amino acids.

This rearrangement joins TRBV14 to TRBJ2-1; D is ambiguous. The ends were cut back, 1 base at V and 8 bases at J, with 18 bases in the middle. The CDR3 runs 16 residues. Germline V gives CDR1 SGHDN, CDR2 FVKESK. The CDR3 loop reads CASSQGLTEIDDEQFF. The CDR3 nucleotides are TGTGCCAGCAGCCAAGGGTTAACAGAGATAGACGATGAGCAGTTCTTC.